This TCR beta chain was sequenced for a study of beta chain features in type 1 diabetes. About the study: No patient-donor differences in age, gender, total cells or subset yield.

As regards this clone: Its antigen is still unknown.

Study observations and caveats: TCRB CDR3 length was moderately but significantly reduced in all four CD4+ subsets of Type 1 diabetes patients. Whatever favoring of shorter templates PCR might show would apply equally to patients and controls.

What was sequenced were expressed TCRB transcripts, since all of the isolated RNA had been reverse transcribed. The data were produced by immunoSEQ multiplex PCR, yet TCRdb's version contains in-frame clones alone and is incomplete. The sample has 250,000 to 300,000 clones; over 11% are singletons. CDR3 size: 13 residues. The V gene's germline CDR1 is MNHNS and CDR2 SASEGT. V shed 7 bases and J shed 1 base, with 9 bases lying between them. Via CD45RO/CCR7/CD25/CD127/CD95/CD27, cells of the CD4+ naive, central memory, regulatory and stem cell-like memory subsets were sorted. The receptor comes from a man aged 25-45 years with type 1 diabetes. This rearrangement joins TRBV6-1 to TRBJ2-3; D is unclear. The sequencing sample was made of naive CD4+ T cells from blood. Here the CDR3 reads CASIRSGTDTQYF. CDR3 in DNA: TGTGCCAGCATTCGGAGCGGCACAGATACGCAGTATTTT.